The 5 T cell receptor beta chains in this list originate from one sample, sequenced in a study of molecular identifiers for immune sequencing clone quantification. Each CDR3 protein gets one entry after TCRdb re-called the PCR reads with MiXCR. The profile shows roughly 320,000 distinct CDR3 sequences, 20% to 25% of them singletons. Specimen: naive CD8+ T cells from blood, with Jurkat cell RNA spiked in. Subset given: FACS-sorted CD8+CD4-CCR7+CD45RA+ naive T cells. Source of these receptors: a human donor in good health. Some libraries in this study had Jurkat cell RNA spiked in.

This clonotype was detected many times. The chain couples TRBV4-1 to TRBJ2-1, with D perhaps matching TRBD2 (5 bases). Between the trimmed V and J ends, which lost 0 bases and 2 bases, there was a span of 11 bases. The CDR3 extends over 16 amino acids. CDR1 is MGHRA and CDR2 is YSYEKL in the germline V gene. In DNA form, the CDR3 reads TGCGCCAGCAGCCAAGATACGGGAATTCCCTACAATGAGCAGTTCTTC. It specifies CASSQDTGIPYNEQFF.

Ten or more counts support this clonotype. The rearrangement links TRBV27 to TRBJ1-3, with no clear D. CDR3 size: 11 residues. Germline V gene data show CDR1 as MNHEY and CDR2 as SMNVEV (reference sequence). Trimming cost V 4 bases and J 2 bases, with 0 bases left between them. The CDR3 DNA reads TGTGCCAGCAGTTCTGGAAACACCATATATTTT. It specifies CASSSGNTIYF.

This clonotype was observed many times. V is TRBV19 and J is TRBJ2-3, with 8 bases matching TRBD1. Germline CDR1 LNHDA, CDR2 SQIVND (reference sequence). This CDR3 is built from 16 residues. Trimming at V came to 6 bases and at J to 3 bases, leaving 11 bases not matched to a gene. The DNA for the CDR3 is TGTGCCAGTAGCACCAAGGACAGGGTAGTAACAGATACGCAGTATTTT. Residues: CASSTKDRVVTDTQYF.

At least ten counts were recorded for this clonotype. The CDR3 spells CASSIDSMDTEAFF. CDR3 in DNA: TGTGCCAGCAGTATCGACAGCATGGACACTGAAGCTTTCTTT. This chain joins TRBV28 and TRBJ1-1, with D possibly being TRBD1 (5 bases). The CDR3 consists of 14 residues. Germline V gene sequence: CDR1 MDHEN, CDR2 SYDVKM. V was cut by 5 bases and J by 3 bases, with 13 bases left in between.

There are many counts of this clonotype. The chain couples TRBV6-5 to TRBJ2-5, with 9 bases identical to TRBD1. The V segment lost 2 bases and the J segment 4 bases; nucleotides outside the gene matches: 5. This CDR3 spans 15 amino acids. Germline V gives CDR1 MNHEY, CDR2 SVGAGI. The CDR3 protein is CASSYHLGQGETQYF. CDR3 nucleotides: TGTGCCAGCAGTTACCACCTGGGACAGGGAGAGACCCAGTACTTC.